These T cell receptor beta chains were read from a single sample in a study of blood T cell repertoires in COVID-19. This table comes from immunoSEQ multiplex PCR, and its TCRdb copy is limited to in-frame clones, with some not included. The sample carries some 320,000 clones, around nine tenths recorded once. The sequenced material came from PBMCs or T cells enriched from blood (not recorded which). Source of these receptors: a man in his 60s who had recovered from COVID-19. CDR3s leave out the opening cysteine and the closing phenylalanine or tryptophan. Each record gives: V gene, CDR3 length, J gene, CDR3 protein.

TRBV3-1/TRBV3-2	15	TRBJ2-3	ASSQVVSGGASDTQY
TRBV7-9	9	TRBJ2-7	ASSYTGEQY
TRBV19	13	TRBJ1-5	ASSIRLEVGQPQH
TRBV3-1/TRBV3-2	13	TRBJ1-1	ASSQGVGLSTEAF
TRBV9	12	TRBJ1-4	ASSAVVGAEKLF
TRBV5-1	12	TRBJ1-2	ASSAGQDVYGYT
TRBV5-4	13	TRBJ2-5	ASSGPRDNQETQY
TRBV6-5	11	TRBJ2-1	ASRRGSINEQF
TRBV19	12	TRBJ1-1	ASMGQGVNTEAF
TRBV5-5	13	TRBJ2-3	ASNPLASSTDTQY
TRBV5-6	14	TRBJ1-1	ASSWELTGVNTEAF
TRBV7-8	13	TRBJ1-2	ASSSQGGGQVGYT
TRBV27	15	TRBJ2-7	ASSLSPWGAGSYEQY
TRBV21-1	12	TRBJ2-7	ASSLTGAPYEQY
TRBV30	8	TRBJ1-2	AWDSHGYT
TRBV9	15	TRBJ2-6	ASSVVGAGAGANVLT
TRBV6-1	14	TRBJ1-3	ASSESTLWAGNTIY
TRBV5-1	13	TRBJ2-1	ASSLEAEIANEQF
TRBV2	11	TRBJ1-5	ASSRTGTQPQH
TRBV21-1	14	TRBJ1-5	ASSKAGRVIDQPQH
TRBV4-1	12	TRBJ2-5	ASSQGLAEETQY
TRBV9	11	TRBJ2-3	ASSPQGSSTQY
TRBV24-1	15	TRBJ2-2	ATSDQRQGVYTGELF
TRBV5-4	12	TRBJ1-1	ASSLRGMNTEAF
TRBV6-2/TRBV6-3	13	TRBJ2-1	ASSYTRGGADFVV
TRBV11-1	11	TRBJ1-4	ASSTATNEKLF
TRBV29-1	11	TRBJ1-5	SVSGGLNQPQH
TRBV6-2/TRBV6-3	11	TRBJ1-2	ASSSTGDYGYT
TRBV5-4	12	TRBJ2-7	ASSPGRDINEQY
TRBV6-5	13	TRBJ1-6	ASSYSTAHNSPLH
TRBV15	13	TRBJ1-6	ATSRDLASPSPLH
TRBV18	12	TRBJ1-3	ASSPQGAGNTIY